The count of the clone carrying this T cell receptor (beta chain) is one. Its antigen is undetermined. The sample originates from a study of metastatic and nonmetastatic thyroid tumors. Across the whole study: A comparison of repertoires was made across blood and tumor or nodule tissue from malignant and benign thyroid patients.

Authors' data handling: A classifier of distant metastasis in papillary thyroid cancer was built from CDR3 differences (across clinicopathological groups). With MiXCR, TCRdb reprocessed the PCR reads. It is TCRdb's table, rather than the study itself, that gives the V and J calls and clone size. Found here are tens of thousands of clones, 15% to 20% of them singletons; the top ten hold roughly a tenth. Germline V gene sequence: CDR1 SGHRS, CDR2 YFSETQ. V was clipped by 4 bases and J by 6 bases, with 22 bases between them. The CDR3 is 16 amino acids. Thyroid surgery was preceded by no treatment in any patient. Regarding the study as a whole: A significant increase in TCR beta diversity was reportedly seen in malignant thyroid tumors relative to benign nodules, in blood and tumor.

Sample: blood. The clonotype comes from a female donor with papillary thyroid cancer or a benign thyroid nodule (not recorded which). Some clones in this sample may be carry-over from other donors' samples. The genes are TRBV5-1 and TRBJ1-2, with D perhaps matching TRBD1 (6 bases). Here the CDR3 DNA reads TGCGCCAGCAGCACATCCGGGGGCATGGGCCGGGATGGCTACACCTTC. It translates to CASSTSGGMGRDGYTF.